These T cell receptor beta chains were read from a single sample in a study of OX40 agonist ivuxolimab in advanced cancers. The data were produced by immunoSEQ multiplex PCR, yet TCRdb's version contains in-frame clones alone and is incomplete. The top ten hold roughly 17% of the sample, which has some 60,000 clones, around 90% seen once. The sequencing here drew on CD4+ or CD8+ T cells sorted from blood, taken in a trial of the OX40 agonist ivuxolimab. These receptors were taken from an adult with an advanced solid tumor such as melanoma, head and neck, liver or kidney cancer. Both conserved end residues are trimmed from each CDR3. Fields, in order: V gene, J gene, CDR3 protein.

v_gene: TRBV10-3
j_gene: TRBJ2-2
CDR3aa: AISESGLAGEGELF

v_gene: TRBV7-3
j_gene: TRBJ2-5
CDR3aa: ASSLGQGVMQTQY

v_gene: TRBV7-9
j_gene: TRBJ2-7
CDR3aa: ASSSVYEQY

v_gene: TRBV5-8
j_gene: TRBJ2-5
CDR3aa: ASSLGLADQETQY

v_gene: TRBV5-1
j_gene: TRBJ1-2
CDR3aa: ASSPGTGARGYT

v_gene: TRBV28
j_gene: TRBJ2-2
CDR3aa: ASPPQIDAGELF

v_gene: TRBV28
j_gene: TRBJ1-1
CDR3aa: ASREGQGFSEAF

v_gene: TRBV4-1
j_gene: TRBJ2-4
CDR3aa: ASSPQRRGERIQY

v_gene: TRBV6-6
j_gene: TRBJ2-7
CDR3aa: ASSYSTTYEQY

v_gene: TRBV6-6
j_gene: TRBJ2-7
CDR3aa: ASSYPSGYEQY

v_gene: TRBV18
j_gene: TRBJ2-5
CDR3aa: ASSPPLGTQY

v_gene: TRBV7-9
j_gene: TRBJ2-7
CDR3aa: ATRKGTSGSYEQY

v_gene: TRBV7-3
j_gene: TRBJ2-5
CDR3aa: ASSLGRGETQY

v_gene: TRBV18
j_gene: TRBJ2-2
CDR3aa: ASSLDRNTGELF

v_gene: TRBV28
j_gene: TRBJ1-6
CDR3aa: AGGQGYSPLH

v_gene: TRBV11-2
j_gene: TRBJ2-3
CDR3aa: ASSLEGARTDTQY

v_gene: TRBV11-2
j_gene: TRBJ2-7
CDR3aa: ASSARPYEQY

v_gene: TRBV21-1
j_gene: TRBJ1-5
CDR3aa: ASSSGQGNQPQH

v_gene: TRBV14
j_gene: TRBJ2-5
CDR3aa: ASSQAGVETQY

v_gene: TRBV6-6
j_gene: TRBJ2-1
CDR3aa: ASSYRRSSYNEQF

v_gene: TRBV2
j_gene: TRBJ2-4
CDR3aa: ASRGQVNIQY

v_gene: TRBV15
j_gene: TRBJ2-2
CDR3aa: ATESAGTGELF

v_gene: TRBV5-1
j_gene: TRBJ2-5
CDR3aa: ASSLAPRMYQETQY

v_gene: TRBV29-1
j_gene: TRBJ2-3
CDR3aa: SGLEESRTDTQY

v_gene: TRBV5-5
j_gene: TRBJ2-5
CDR3aa: ASSLRQGAETQY

v_gene: TRBV6-5
j_gene: TRBJ1-1
CDR3aa: ASSRNRGNTEAF

v_gene: TRBV28
j_gene: TRBJ2-7
CDR3aa: ASSNRDPFEQY

v_gene: TRBV4-1
j_gene: TRBJ2-7
CDR3aa: ASSLTSGQGVYEQY